Listed below are T cell receptor beta chains from one sample, sequenced in a study of blood T cell repertoires in COVID-19. Generated by immunoSEQ multiplex PCR, the TCRdb table keeps only in-frame clones and is missing some. Of under 300,000 clones listed, around nine tenths were seen once; the top ten hold around 7.3%. The specimen sequenced was peripheral blood. The receptors stem from a woman in her 70s with active or convalescent COVID-19. The conserved cysteine and the conserved F or W are not part of the CDR3 here. D genes are given only for firm matches.

V gene: TRBV7-2; J gene: TRBJ2-1; D gene: TRBD2; CDR3 protein: ASSSTRGGQNEQF
V gene: TRBV7-2; J gene: TRBJ2-7; D gene: TRBD2; CDR3 protein: ASSFLGGGDYEQY
V gene: TRBV7-2; J gene: TRBJ2-5; D gene: TRBD2; CDR3 protein: ASSPGLAGIGETQY
V gene: TRBV19; J gene: TRBJ2-7; D gene: TRBD1; CDR3 protein: ATNPGQGVGYEQY
V gene: TRBV19; J gene: TRBJ1-1; D gene: TRBD1; CDR3 protein: ASSPLTGGEAF
V gene: TRBV7-9; J gene: TRBJ2-1; D gene: TRBD2; CDR3 protein: ASSLSGGTPSSYNEQF
V gene: TRBV4-3; J gene: TRBJ2-3; D gene: TRBD2; CDR3 protein: ASSQVHGGSTDTQY
V gene: TRBV24-1; J gene: TRBJ1-5; D gene: NA; CDR3 protein: ATSEGGGNNQPQH
V gene: TRBV29-1; J gene: TRBJ2-5; D gene: NA; CDR3 protein: SVLHGETQY
V gene: TRBV19; J gene: TRBJ2-3; D gene: NA; CDR3 protein: ASSLAGADTQY
V gene: TRBV20-1; J gene: TRBJ2-3; D gene: NA; CDR3 protein: SASGGRTDTQY
V gene: TRBV21-1; J gene: TRBJ1-5; D gene: NA; CDR3 protein: ASNPILSGRELQPQH
V gene: TRBV18; J gene: TRBJ2-7; D gene: TRBD1; CDR3 protein: ASSLDRAHEQY
V gene: TRBV20-1; J gene: TRBJ1-1; D gene: NA; CDR3 protein: SARRDTEAF
V gene: TRBV9; J gene: TRBJ1-4; D gene: NA; CDR3 protein: ASSVTANEKLF
V gene: TRBV5-5; J gene: TRBJ2-4; D gene: NA; CDR3 protein: ARSLLAKNIQY
V gene: TRBV5-1; J gene: TRBJ2-1; D gene: TRBD1; CDR3 protein: ASSRTGTGVYNEQF
V gene: TRBV25-1; J gene: TRBJ2-7; D gene: TRBD1; CDR3 protein: ASRQGAGYEQY
V gene: TRBV6-4; J gene: TRBJ1-2; D gene: NA; CDR3 protein: ASSVETGGAYGYT
V gene: TRBV11-2; J gene: TRBJ1-1; D gene: NA; CDR3 protein: ASSLPRGLLNTEAF
V gene: TRBV4-2; J gene: TRBJ1-1; D gene: NA; CDR3 protein: ASSQVGEGTEAF
V gene: TRBV5-4; J gene: TRBJ1-1; D gene: TRBD1; CDR3 protein: ASSSSPARQGTEAF
V gene: TRBV18; J gene: TRBJ1-1; D gene: NA; CDR3 protein: ASSPGQDYMNTEAF
V gene: TRBV18; J gene: TRBJ1-2; D gene: TRBD1; CDR3 protein: ASSPPGTGGVGYT